This is a list of T cell receptor beta chains from one sample in a study of T cell repertoires in cytomegalovirus infection. TCRdb recomputed calls from the reads with MiXCR, one row per CDR3 protein. The profile shows approximately 990,000 distinct CDR3 sequences, approximately 31% of them singletons. Antigens for these TCRs are unknown. The sample was cultured CD8+ T cells from PBMCs, taken from culture after CMV antigen stimulation. The source of these receptors is a human donor in good health (CMV status not recorded). Some clones in this sample may be carry-over from other donors' samples. The conserved cysteine and the conserved F or W are not part of the CDR3 here. Clone size, where shown, is once, few, many, or a class for clones that have expanded.

j_call,clone_size,v_call,cdr3_aa
TRBJ1-2,-,TRBV7-9,ASSSMTGARYGYT
TRBJ1-1,few,TRBV7-3,ASSSDRLEAF
TRBJ2-5,many,TRBV12-3/TRBV12-4,ASSFLPSGGETQY
TRBJ2-3,-,TRBV19,ASTGGMTSTDTQY
TRBJ1-2,-,TRBV27,ASSNRDRGRSYGYT
TRBJ2-1,-,TRBV19,ASSIDLLVRDNEQF
TRBJ1-5,-,TRBV15,ATSREGSYRDGNQPQH
TRBJ2-1,few,TRBV5-6,ASSFGWYGEQF
TRBJ2-2,-,TRBV18,ASSPPESGELF
TRBJ2-7,few,TRBV7-9,ASSPDNYEQY
TRBJ2-1,many,TRBV7-6,ASSLQAGRDEQF
TRBJ2-2,many,TRBV12-3/TRBV12-4,ASFIRDRGSGELF
TRBJ1-5,-,TRBV4-1,ASSQDLIGVPNQPQH